This TCR beta chain was obtained from a study of cytomegalovirus exposure and HLA in healthy donors. Study results and limitations: Being productive about 87% or about 30% of the time was typical of most TCR beta V segments in an earlier analysis. Testing in vitro showed a few CMV-associated chains specific for CMV antigens.

A word on this clone: Its specificity is not known.

V was clipped by 2 bases and J by 5 bases, with 18 bases between them. The CDR3 contains 16 residues. Germline V gene sequence: CDR1 KGHSH, CDR2 LQKENI. This PCR relied on a set of 60 Vbeta primers and 13 Jbeta primers. Produced via immunoSEQ multiplex PCR; TCRdb's table is partial and in-frame only. The table has some 160,000 clones, more than 60% seen once. The sample comprised PBMCs. The sequence came from a middle-aged woman in good health and CMV-seropositive. The chain combines TRBV18 with TRBJ1-2, with D perhaps TRBD1 (6 bases). This chain's CDR3 is CASSPLDEGGRYGYTF. In DNA form, the CDR3 reads TGTGCCAGCTCACCATTGGATGAGGGGGGGCGATATGGCTACACCTTC. Combining the CDR3 with reference TRBV18 and TRBJ1-2 gives the whole variable domain NAGVMQNPRHLVRRRGQEARLRCSPMKGHSHVYWYRQLPEEGLKFMVYLQKENIIDESGMPKERFSAEFPKEGPSILRIQQVVRGDSAAYFCASSPLDEGGRYGYTFGSGTRLTVV.